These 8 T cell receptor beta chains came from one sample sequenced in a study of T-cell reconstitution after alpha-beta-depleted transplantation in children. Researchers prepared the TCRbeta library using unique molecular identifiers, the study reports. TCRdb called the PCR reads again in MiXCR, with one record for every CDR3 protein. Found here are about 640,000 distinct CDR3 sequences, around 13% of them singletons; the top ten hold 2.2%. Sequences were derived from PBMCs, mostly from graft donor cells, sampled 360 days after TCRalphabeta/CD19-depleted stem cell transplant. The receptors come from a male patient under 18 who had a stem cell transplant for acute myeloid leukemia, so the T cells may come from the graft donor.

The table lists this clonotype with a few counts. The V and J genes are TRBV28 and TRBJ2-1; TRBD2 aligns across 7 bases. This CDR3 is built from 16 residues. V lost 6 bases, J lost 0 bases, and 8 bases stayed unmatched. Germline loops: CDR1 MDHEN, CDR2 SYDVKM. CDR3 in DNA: TGTGCCAGCAGCCTCCCGGGGGGTGGCTCCTACAATGAGCAGTTCTTC. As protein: CASSLPGGGSYNEQFF.

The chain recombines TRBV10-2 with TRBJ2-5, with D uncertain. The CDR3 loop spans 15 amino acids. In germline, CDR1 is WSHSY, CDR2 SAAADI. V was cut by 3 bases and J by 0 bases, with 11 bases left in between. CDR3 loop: CASSDPQTYQETQYF. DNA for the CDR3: TGCGCCAGCAGTGACCCGCAGACGTACCAAGAGACCCAGTACTTC.

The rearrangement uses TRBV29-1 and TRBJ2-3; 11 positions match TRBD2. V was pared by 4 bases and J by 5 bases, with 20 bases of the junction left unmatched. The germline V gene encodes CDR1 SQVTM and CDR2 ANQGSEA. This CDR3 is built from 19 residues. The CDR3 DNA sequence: TGCAGCGTTGCGGGGACAGGAACTAGCGGGAGTGGAGATGGAGATACGCAGTATTTT. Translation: CSVAGTGTSGSGDGDTQYF.

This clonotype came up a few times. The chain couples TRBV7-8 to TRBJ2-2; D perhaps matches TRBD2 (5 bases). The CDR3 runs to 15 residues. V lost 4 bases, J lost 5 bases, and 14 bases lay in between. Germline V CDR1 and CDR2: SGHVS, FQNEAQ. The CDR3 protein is CASSSLGGYTGELFF. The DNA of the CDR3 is TGTGCCAGCAGCTCTCTCGGCGGGTATACCGGGGAGCTGTTTTTT.

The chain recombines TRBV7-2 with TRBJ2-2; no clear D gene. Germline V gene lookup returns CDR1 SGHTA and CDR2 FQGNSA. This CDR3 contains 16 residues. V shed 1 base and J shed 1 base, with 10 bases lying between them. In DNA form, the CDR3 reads TGTGCCAGCAGCTTAGAAGTCGGCAGGAACACCGGGGAGCTGTTTTTT. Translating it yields CASSLEVGRNTGELFF.

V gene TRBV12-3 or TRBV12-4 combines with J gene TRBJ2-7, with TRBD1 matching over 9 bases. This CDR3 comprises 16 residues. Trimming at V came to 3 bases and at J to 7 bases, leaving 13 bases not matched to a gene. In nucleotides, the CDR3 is TGTGCCAGCAGTTTCGGGCTAGGGGACAGGGCGGGGGAGCAGTACTTC. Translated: CASSFGLGDRAGEQYF.

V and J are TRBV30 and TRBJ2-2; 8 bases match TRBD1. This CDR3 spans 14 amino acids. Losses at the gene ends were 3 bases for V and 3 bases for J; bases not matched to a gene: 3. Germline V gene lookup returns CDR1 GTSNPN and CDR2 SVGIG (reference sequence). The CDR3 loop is CAWRQGAYTGELFF. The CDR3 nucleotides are TGTGCCTGGAGGCAGGGGGCTTACACCGGGGAGCTGTTTTTT.

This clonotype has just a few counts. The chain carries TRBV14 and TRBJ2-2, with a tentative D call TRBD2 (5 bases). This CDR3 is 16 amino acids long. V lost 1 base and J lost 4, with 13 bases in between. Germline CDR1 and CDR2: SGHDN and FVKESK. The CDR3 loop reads CASSQVRQRVTGELFF. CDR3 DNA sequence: TGTGCCAGCAGCCAAGTTAGGCAGAGGGTCACCGGGGAGCTGTTTTTT.